This paragraph covers one TCR beta chain sequence. Measured with immunoSEQ multiplex PCR; TCRdb has only the in-frame clones, and not every one. The sample holds about 700,000 clones, 74% seen once. The CDR3 is 19 residues long. Negatively enriched CD4+ T cells were divided by CD45RA into naive and memory. This record comes from a study of shared clonotypes between healthy human individuals. The source of this sequence is a woman aged 25 to 39 in good health. Sample: memory CD4+ T cells sorted from blood. The subset: CD45RA-negative fraction. This chain connects TRBV21-1 to TRBJ2-7; TRBD2 is taken as the D call from the table, unchecked against the DNA. TRBV21-1 is tagged as a pseudogene. The CDR3 bases are TGTGCCAGCAGCAAAGCACGGCGGATCAGGGGACTAGCGGCGTGTGAGCAGTACTTC. As protein: CASSKARRIRGLAACEQYF.